The clone carrying this T cell receptor (beta chain) was counted many times. Its target is unknown. CDR1 and CDR2 (germline): LGHNA, YSLEER. The V and J ends lost 0 bases and 5 bases, in that order; junction bases with no gene match: 13. The CDR3 contains 18 residues. The data were taken from a study of identical twins. Study results and caveats: Out-of-frame beta sequences exhibited a weaker degree of excess twin sharing. Abundant beta clonotypes from cord blood had fewer insertions, unlike memory repertoires, which showed none. Analyses of zero insertions could, in part, be confounded by invariant MAIT and iNKT cells.

One entry per CDR3 protein, called by TCRdb with MiXCR from the 5' RACE reads. This sample has 300,000 or so distinct CDR3 sequences, with 8% to 9.5% found just once. Another study also made use of these data, one on yellow fever vaccine responses in identical twins.

The V gene is TRBV4-3, the J gene TRBJ2-1; TRBD2 agrees at 7 bases. The receptor's source is a woman between 18 and 30 years old in good health. Sequencing was performed on CD8+ T cells sorted from blood. CDR3 loop: CASSQDGISGGSHNEQFF. CDR3 sequence (DNA): TGCGCCAGCAGCCAAGACGGAATTTCGGGCGGGAGCCACAATGAGCAGTTCTTC.